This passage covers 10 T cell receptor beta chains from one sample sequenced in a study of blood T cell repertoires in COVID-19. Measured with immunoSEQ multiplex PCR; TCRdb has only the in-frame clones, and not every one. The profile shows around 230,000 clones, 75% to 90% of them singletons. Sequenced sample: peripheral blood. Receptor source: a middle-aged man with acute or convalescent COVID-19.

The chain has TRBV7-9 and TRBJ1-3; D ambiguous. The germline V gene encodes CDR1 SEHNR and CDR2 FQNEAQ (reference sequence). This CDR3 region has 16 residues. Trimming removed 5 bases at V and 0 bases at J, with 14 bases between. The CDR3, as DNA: TGTGCCAGCAGCAAAATTACAGAGCACTCTGGAAACACCATATATTTT. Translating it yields CASSKITEHSGNTIYF.

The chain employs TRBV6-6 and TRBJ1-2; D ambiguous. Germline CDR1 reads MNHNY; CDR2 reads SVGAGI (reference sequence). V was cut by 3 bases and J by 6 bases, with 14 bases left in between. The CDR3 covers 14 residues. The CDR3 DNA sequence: TGTGCCAGCAGTTATAACGATCCCAGGAATGGCTACACCTTC. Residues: CASSYNDPRNGYTF.

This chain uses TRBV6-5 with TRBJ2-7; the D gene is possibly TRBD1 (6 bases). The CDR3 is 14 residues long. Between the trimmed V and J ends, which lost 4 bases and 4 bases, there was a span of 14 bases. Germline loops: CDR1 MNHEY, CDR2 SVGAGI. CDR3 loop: CASSLPGHQYEQYF. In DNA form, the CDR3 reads TGTGCCAGCAGTTTACCGGGACACCAGTACGAGCAGTACTTC.

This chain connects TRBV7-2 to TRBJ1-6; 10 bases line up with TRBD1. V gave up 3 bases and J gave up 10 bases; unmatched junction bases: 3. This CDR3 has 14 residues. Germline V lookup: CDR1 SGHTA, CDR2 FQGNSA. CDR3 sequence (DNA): TGTGCCAGCAGCTTCCGGGACAGGGGATCACCCCTCCACTTT. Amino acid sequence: CASSFRDRGSPLHF.

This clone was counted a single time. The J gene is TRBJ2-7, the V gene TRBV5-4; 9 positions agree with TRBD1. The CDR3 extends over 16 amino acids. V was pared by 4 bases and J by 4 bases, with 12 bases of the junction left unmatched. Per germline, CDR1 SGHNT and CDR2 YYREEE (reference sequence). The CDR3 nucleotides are TGTGCCAGCAGCGCGAGGACAGGGGCGCTTTTTTACGAGCAGTACTTC. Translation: CASSARTGALFYEQYF.

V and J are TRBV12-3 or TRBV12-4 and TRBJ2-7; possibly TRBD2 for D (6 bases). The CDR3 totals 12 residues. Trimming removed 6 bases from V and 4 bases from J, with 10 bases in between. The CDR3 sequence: CASSWGLYEQYF. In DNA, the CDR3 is TGTGCCAGCAGCTGGGGACTTTACGAGCAGTACTTC.

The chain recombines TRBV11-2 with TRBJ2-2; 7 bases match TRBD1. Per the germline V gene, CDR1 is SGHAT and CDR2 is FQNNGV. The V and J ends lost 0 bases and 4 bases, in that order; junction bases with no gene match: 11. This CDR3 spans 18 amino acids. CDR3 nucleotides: TGTGCCAGCAGCTTAGATCTCTTCGAGGGGGCGGGCACCGGGGAGCTGTTTTTT. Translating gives CASSLDLFEGAGTGELFF.

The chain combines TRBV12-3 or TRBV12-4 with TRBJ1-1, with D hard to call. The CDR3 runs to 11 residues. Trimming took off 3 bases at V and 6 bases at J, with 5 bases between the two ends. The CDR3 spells CASSFEAEAFF. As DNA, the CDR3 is TGTGCCAGCAGTTTCGAGGCTGAAGCTTTCTTT.

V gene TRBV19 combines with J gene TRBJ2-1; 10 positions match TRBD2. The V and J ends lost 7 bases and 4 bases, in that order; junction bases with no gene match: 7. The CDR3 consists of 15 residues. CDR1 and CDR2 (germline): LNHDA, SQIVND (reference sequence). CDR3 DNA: TGTGCCAGTACCCCCGGGACTAGCGTTTACAATGAGCAGTTCTTC. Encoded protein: CASTPGTSVYNEQFF.

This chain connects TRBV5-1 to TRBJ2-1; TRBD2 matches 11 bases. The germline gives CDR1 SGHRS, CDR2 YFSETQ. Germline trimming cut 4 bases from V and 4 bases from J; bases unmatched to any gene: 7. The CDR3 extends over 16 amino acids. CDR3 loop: CASSGRLAGNYNEQFF. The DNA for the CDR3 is TGCGCCAGCAGCGGGCGACTAGCGGGGAATTACAATGAGCAGTTCTTC.